The 20 T cell receptor beta chains below all came from one sample that was sequenced in a study of cytomegalovirus exposure and HLA in healthy donors. PCR used 60 Vbeta primers and 13 Jbeta primers. Produced via immunoSEQ multiplex PCR; TCRdb's table is partial and in-frame only. The repertoire consists of 85,000 to 120,000 clones, with about 62% occurring once and the leading ten covering about 4.9%. Sequencing was done on a sample of PBMCs. The receptors here all came from a human donor in good health.

CDR3 nucleotides: TGTGCCAGCAGCTTAGGAGGTAGCGGGAGCTACGAGCAGTACTTC. Translated, it gives CASSLGGSGSYEQYF. The chain employs TRBV7-8 and TRBJ2-7; 9 positions match TRBD2. From germline, CDR1 is SGHVS and CDR2 FQNEAQ. The CDR3 is 15 residues long. V shed 1 base and J 3 bases; nucleotides not matched to a gene: 4.

The chain employs TRBV25-1 and TRBJ2-6; TRBD1 is a possible D gene (5 bases). The germline gives CDR1 MGHDK, CDR2 SYGVNS. V gave up 3 bases and J gave up 0 bases, with 12 bases separating them. The CDR3 spans 17 residues. CDR3 protein: CASSDTTGVSGANVLTF. As DNA, the CDR3 is TGTGCCAGCAGTGATACCACAGGAGTCTCTGGGGCCAACGTCCTGACTTTC. The variable domain in full, completed from reference TRBV25-1 and TRBJ2-6, reads EADIYQTPRYLVIGTGKKITLECSQTMGHDKMYWYQQDPGMELHLIHYSYGVNSTEKGDLSSESTVSRIRTEHFPLTLESARPSHTSQYLCASSDTTGVSGANVLTFGAGSRLTVL.

The table lists this clone with a few counts. The chain carries TRBV5-6 and TRBJ2-7; D possibly corresponds to TRBD2 (5 bases). This CDR3 region has 14 residues. Germline V gene sequence: CDR1 SGHDT, CDR2 YYEEEE. The V end was cut by 6 bases, the J end by 5 bases, with 18 bases between. The CDR3 bases are TGTGCCAGCAACCCCTGGGGAGTAAGAGACGAGCAGTACTTC. Its protein product is CASNPWGVRDEQYF.

The chain is built from TRBV19 and TRBJ2-5; 8 positions match TRBD1. Germline CDR1 is LNHDA and CDR2 is SQIVND (reference sequence). The CDR3 covers 16 residues. The V gene end was trimmed by 3 bases and the J gene end by 5 bases; junction bases not matched to a gene: 11. The CDR3 here is CASSMGRTGWVETQYF. The CDR3 region has the DNA TGTGCCAGTAGTATGGGGAGGACAGGGTGGGTTGAGACCCAGTACTTC.

In its sample, this clone was seen a few times. V gene TRBV27 combines with J gene TRBJ1-5, with a weak D call TRBD1 (6 bases). Germline CDR1 is MNHEY and CDR2 is SMNVEV (reference sequence). This CDR3 region has 13 residues. The V end was cut by 8 bases, the J end by 0 bases, with 8 bases between. CDR3 DNA: TGTGCCAGCGGGACATTTAGCAATCAGCCCCAGCATTTT. Translation gives CASGTFSNQPQHF.

The chain recombines TRBV30 with TRBJ2-1; 12 bases fit TRBD2. The germline gives CDR1 GTSNPN, CDR2 SVGIG (reference sequence). Germline trimming cut 5 bases from V and 12 bases from J; bases unmatched to any gene: 8. CDR3 length equals 13 residues. For the CDR3, the DNA is TGTGCCTGGGGACTAGCGGGGATCAGTGGGCAGTTCTTC. It yields the protein CAWGLAGISGQFF.

CDR3 amino acids: CAWSGGDDGYTF. The CDR3 DNA reads TGTGCCTGGAGTGGGGGAGACGATGGCTACACCTTC. The rearrangement joins TRBV30 to TRBJ1-2; D uncertain. The CDR3 loop spans 12 amino acids. V was pared by 1 base and J by 6 bases, with 9 bases between. Germline lookup yields CDR1 GTSNPN and CDR2 SVGIG (reference sequence).

The chain combines TRBV5-4 with TRBJ1-2, with TRBD1 matching 8 bases. V trimming: 2 bases; J trimming: 1 base; junction bases outside the gene matches: 4. Germline V gene sequence: CDR1 SGHNT, CDR2 YYREEE (reference sequence). The CDR3 is made up of 15 amino acids. The CDR3 spells CASSFGDRSNYGYTF. The DNA of the CDR3 is TGTGCCAGCAGCTTCGGGGACAGGAGTAACTATGGCTACACCTTC.

CDR3 nucleotide sequence: TGTGCCAGCACAACTTACAGGGGGCATCAGCCCCAGCATTTT. It is translated as CASTTYRGHQPQHF. This rearrangement joins TRBV6-4 to TRBJ1-5; TRBD1 matches 9 bases. Germline V gene lookup returns CDR1 MRHNA and CDR2 SNTAGT. Trimming took 7 bases from V and 5 from J; bases not matched to a gene: 6. CDR3 size: 14 residues.

The genes are TRBV18 and TRBJ2-2, with TRBD1 matching over 8 bases. The CDR3 consists of 15 residues. Germline CDR1 KGHSH, CDR2 LQKENI. The ends lost 3 bases at V and 4 bases at J; junction bases unmatched: 4. CDR3 amino acids: CASSPQGAATGELFF. The CDR3 DNA reads as TGTGCCAGCTCACCCCAGGGGGCGGCCACCGGGGAGCTGTTTTTT.

The rearrangement links TRBV5-1 to TRBJ2-7; D is unclear. Germline values: CDR1 SGHRS, CDR2 YFSETQ. The CDR3 has 16 residues. V was trimmed by 4 bases and J by 0 bases, leaving 17 bases between them. The CDR3 DNA sequence: TGCGCCAGCAGCCCCCAGACTCGCCGCAACTCCTACGAGCAGTACTTC. Protein sequence: CASSPQTRRNSYEQYF.

The chain employs TRBV7-8 and TRBJ2-1, with TRBD2 matching over 10 bases. This CDR3 spans 14 amino acids. V shed 8 bases, J shed 9 bases, and the junction held 10 bases outside the gene matches. Germline lookup yields CDR1 SGHVS and CDR2 FQNEAQ. CDR3 bases: TGTGCCAGCGGCCCCTCCGGACTAGCGGTTGAGCAGTTCTTC. Its protein is CASGPSGLAVEQFF.

Here the CDR3 reads CAKRTGDNEQFF. Written as DNA, the CDR3 is TGTGCTAAGAGGACAGGAGACAATGAGCAGTTCTTC. This chain connects TRBV19 to TRBJ2-1, with 7 bases that match TRBD1. The germline gives CDR1 LNHDA, CDR2 SQIVND (reference sequence). The CDR3 extends over 12 amino acids. The whole variable domain, filled in from reference TRBV19 and TRBJ2-1, reads DGGITQSPKYLFRKEGQNVTLSCEQNLNHDAMYWYRQDPGQGLRLIYYSQIVNDFQKGDIAEGYSVSREKKESFPLTVTSAQKNPTAFYLCAKRTGDNEQFFGPGTRLTVL.

The rearrangement joins TRBV19 to TRBJ1-5; weak D call: TRBD1 (6 bases). The CDR3 is 14 residues long. Per germline, CDR1 LNHDA and CDR2 SQIVND (reference sequence). V lost 9 bases, J lost 5 bases, and 17 bases lay in between. The CDR3 DNA follows: TGTGCCAGCAACGATCCAGGGGTGGATCAGCCCCAGCATTTT. This gives the protein CASNDPGVDQPQHF.

This sequence joins TRBV19 and TRBJ1-6; D gene ambiguous. The CDR3 is 14 residues long. CDR1 and CDR2 (germline): LNHDA, SQIVND (reference sequence). Trimming stripped 2 bases from V and 7 bases from J, with 9 bases between. For the CDR3, the DNA is TGTGCCAGTAGTATAAACGGGGTCAATTCACCCCTCCACTTT. Amino acids: CASSINGVNSPLHF.

The chain combines TRBV6-5 with TRBJ2-5; maybe TRBD1 (5 bases). The V and J ends lost 2 bases and 1 base respectively, with 11 bases between them. Germline CDR1 is MNHEY and CDR2 is SVGAGI. The CDR3 runs to 15 residues. The CDR3 region has the DNA TGTGCCAGCAGTTACCTCAGACAGTCCCAAGAGACCCAGTACTTC. Amino acid sequence: CASSYLRQSQETQYF.

V usage is TRBV7-9 and J usage is TRBJ2-1; possible D gene TRBD2, 5 bases. CDR3 length equals 15 residues. Trimming took 3 bases from V and 5 from J, leaving 14 bases between them. Germline CDR1 and CDR2: SEHNR and FQNEAQ (reference sequence). CDR3 coding DNA: TGTGCCAGCAGCTTGATTAGTCTCGGGGACAATGAGCAGTTCTTC. It translates to CASSLISLGDNEQFF.

The chain has TRBV4-1 and TRBJ2-2; 7 bases are shared with TRBD2. V lost 4 bases and J lost 1; bases outside the gene matches: 3. CDR3 length: 15 amino acids. Germline CDR1 is MGHRA and CDR2 is YSYEKL. This CDR3 reads CASSPGGENTGELFF. CDR3 nucleotide sequence: TGCGCCAGCAGCCCTGGGGGGGAGAACACCGGGGAGCTGTTTTTT.

This chain joins TRBV4-1 and TRBJ2-2, with 8 bases identical to TRBD1. The CDR3 is 18 amino acids. Germline V gives CDR1 MGHRA, CDR2 YSYEKL. V shed 4 bases, J shed 0 bases, and the junction held 10 bases outside the gene matches. CDR3 DNA: TGCGCCAGCAGCCCCGGACAGGGCCGCCTAGCGAACACCGGGGAGCTGTTTTTT. Its translation: CASSPGQGRLANTGELFF.

The chain joins TRBV9 to TRBJ2-2; TRBD1 agrees at 8 bases. Germline CDR1 reads SGDLS; CDR2 reads YYNGEE. Unmatched junction bases numbered 6, after V lost 1 base and J lost 4 bases. The CDR3 is made up of 16 amino acids. The CDR3 region is CASSVSSGTGTGELFF. The CDR3 coding sequence is TGTGCCAGCAGCGTATCTTCCGGGACAGGCACCGGGGAGCTGTTTTTT.